Listed here is a single T cell receptor beta chain. At least ten counts were recorded for this clone. Its antigen remains unidentified. The input lacks base qualities; no much larger clone sits a single base away. No treatment had been received by any patient before thyroid surgery. Using T-cell receptor beta sequencing, the study looked back at clinical samples from patients collected from about 2011 to 2018. Libraries were built with PCR. For sequencing, an Illumina HiSeq 4000 was employed. The TCR beta-chain CDR3 region of each patient was profiled by high-throughput sequencing. The authors' pipeline ran thus. Drawing on CDR3 differences between clinicopathological groups, the researchers built a classifier meant to tell apart patients with distant-metastatic papillary thyroid cancer. The Shannon index was used to measure repertoire diversity, and the Morisita-Horn index was used to measure how similar tumor and blood repertoires were. The public reads were quality trimmed at Q25 with fastp and then assembled into clones with MiXCR by TCRdb, keeping productive beta chains. TCRdb, not the authors, supplied the V and J calls. Present in this sample are roughly 7,000 clones, 34% of which were seen just once. Clones ranked in the top ten supply roughly a third of the sample.

This specimen comes from a study of metastatic and nonmetastatic thyroid tumors (dated by TCRdb to the early 2020s). Looking at the study overall: Repertoires from peripheral blood and from tumor or nodule tissue samples of malignant and benign thyroid patients were compared.

The germline V gene gives CDR1 as MDHEN and CDR2 as SYDVKM. The CDR3 holds 13 amino acids from the cysteine to the phenylalanine. The entry retains the CDR3 DNA only, 39 bases that are in frame from base 1. Between the V and J ends, shortened by 4 bases and 4 bases respectively, the junction contains 10 bases. Summary of the overall study and its limitations: In both blood and tumor samples, TCR beta diversity was reported to be significantly higher in malignant tumors than in benign nodules.

What was sequenced was adjacent normal tissue. The receptor comes from a female donor with papillary thyroid cancer or a benign thyroid nodule (not recorded which). Some clones in this sample may be carry-over from other donors' samples. The sequence links TRBV28 to TRBJ1-1; TRBD1 is perhaps the D gene, given 5 matching bases. The CDR3 region reads CASSSPQVTEAFF. The DNA sequence is given as TGTGCCAGCAGTTCCCCACAGGTCACTGAAGCTTTCTTT. When the CDR3 is completed using the reference TRBV28 and TRBJ1-1 genes on either side, the full variable domain is DVKVTQSSRYLVKRTGEKVFLECVQDMDHENMFWYRQDPGLGLRLIYFSYDVKMKEKGDIPEGYSVSREKKERFSLILESASTNQTSMYLCASSSPQVTEAFFGQGTRLTVV.